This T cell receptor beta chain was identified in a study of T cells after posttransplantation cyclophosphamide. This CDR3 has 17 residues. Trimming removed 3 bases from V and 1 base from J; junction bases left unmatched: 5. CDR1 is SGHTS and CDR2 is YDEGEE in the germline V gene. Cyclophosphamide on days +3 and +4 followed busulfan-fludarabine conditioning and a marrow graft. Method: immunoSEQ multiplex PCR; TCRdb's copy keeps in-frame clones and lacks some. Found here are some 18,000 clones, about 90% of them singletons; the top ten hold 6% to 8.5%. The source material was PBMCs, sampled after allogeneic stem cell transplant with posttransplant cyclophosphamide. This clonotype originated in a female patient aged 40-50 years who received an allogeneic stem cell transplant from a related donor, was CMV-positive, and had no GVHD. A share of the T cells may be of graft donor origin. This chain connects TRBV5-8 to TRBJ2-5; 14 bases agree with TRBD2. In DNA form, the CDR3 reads TGTGCCAGCAGCTCGGGACTAGCGGGAGTGGGCCAAGAGACCCAGTACTTC. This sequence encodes CASSSGLAGVGQETQYF.